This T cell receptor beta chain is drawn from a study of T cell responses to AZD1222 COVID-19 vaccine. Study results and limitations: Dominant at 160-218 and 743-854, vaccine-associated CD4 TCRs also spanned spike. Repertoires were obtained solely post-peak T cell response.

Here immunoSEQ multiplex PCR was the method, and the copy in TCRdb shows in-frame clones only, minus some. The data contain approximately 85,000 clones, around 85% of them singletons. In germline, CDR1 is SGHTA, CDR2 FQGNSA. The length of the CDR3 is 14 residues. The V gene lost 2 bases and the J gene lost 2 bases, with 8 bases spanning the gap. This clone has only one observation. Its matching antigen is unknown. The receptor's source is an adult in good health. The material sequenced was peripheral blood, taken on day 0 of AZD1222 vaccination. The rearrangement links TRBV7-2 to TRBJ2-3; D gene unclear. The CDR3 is CASSLRSTTDTQYF. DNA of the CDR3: TGTGCCAGCAGCTTACGTTCCACCACAGATACGCAGTATTTT.